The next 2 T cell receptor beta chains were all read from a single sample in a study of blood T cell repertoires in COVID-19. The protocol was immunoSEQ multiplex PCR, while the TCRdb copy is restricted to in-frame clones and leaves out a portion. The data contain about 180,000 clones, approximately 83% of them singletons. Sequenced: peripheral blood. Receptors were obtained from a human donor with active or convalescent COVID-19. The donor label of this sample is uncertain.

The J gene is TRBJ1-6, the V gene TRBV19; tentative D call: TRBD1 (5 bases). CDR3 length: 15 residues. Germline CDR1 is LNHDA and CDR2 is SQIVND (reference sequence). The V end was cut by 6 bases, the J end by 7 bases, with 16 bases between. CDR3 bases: TGTGCCAGTAGACAGGAGACTGCTTTCAATTCACCCCTCCACTTT. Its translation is CASRQETAFNSPLHF.

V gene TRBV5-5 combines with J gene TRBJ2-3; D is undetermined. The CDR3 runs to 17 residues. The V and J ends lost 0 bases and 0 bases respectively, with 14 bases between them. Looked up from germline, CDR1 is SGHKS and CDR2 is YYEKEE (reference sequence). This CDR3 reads CASSLALNTLSTDTQYF. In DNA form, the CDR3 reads TGTGCCAGCAGCTTGGCCTTAAATACATTAAGCACAGATACGCAGTATTTT.